These 23 T cell receptor beta chains originate from one sample sequenced in a study of technical replicates of blood from a few donors (dated by TCRdb to about 2017). The library came from the immunoSEQ multiplex PCR assay. This immuneACCESS table, as held by TCRdb, lists in-frame sequences with V and J called but not all clones. Of the missing ones, under half trace to an unresolved V gene in checked studies; the others have no known cause. This sample lists fewer than 75,000 clones; around 93% were detected once. In total, the top ten clones hold 0.2% to 0.3% of the sample. Specimen: T cells isolated from PBMCs. Receptors were obtained from a human donor in good health.

V and J are TRBV5-1 and TRBJ1-4; D might be TRBD1 (5 bases). The ends were cut back, 0 bases at V and 0 bases at J, with 18 bases in the middle. The CDR3 contains 19 residues. Germline V gene sequence: CDR1 SGHRS, CDR2 YFSETQ. The CDR3 DNA sequence: TGCGCCAGCAGCTTGGTCCCAGGGTGGGTACCCGCAACTAATGAAAAACTGTTTTTT. It is translated as CASSLVPGWVPATNEKLFF.

In nucleotides, the CDR3 is TGTGCCAGCAGCCGAGACAGGGGCGATGGCTACACCTTC. Translation gives CASSRDRGDGYTF. The chain has TRBV11-2 and TRBJ1-2; 8 nucleotides match TRBD1. Germline CDR1 SGHAT, CDR2 FQNNGV. The CDR3 loop spans 13 amino acids. The J segment lost 6 bases and the V segment lost 5 bases, leaving 5 bases of the junction unmatched.

This sequence joins TRBV28 and TRBJ2-1; 7 nucleotides match TRBD1. The J segment lost 7 bases and the V segment lost 5 bases, leaving 11 bases of the junction unmatched. The CDR3 is 15 residues long. Germline values: CDR1 MDHEN, CDR2 SYDVKM. CDR3 residues: CASSAGQAMWNEQFF. The CDR3 DNA reads as TGTGCCAGCAGTGCCGGACAGGCCATGTGGAATGAGCAGTTCTTC.

This chain connects TRBV5-1 to TRBJ2-7, with 7 bases lining up with TRBD2. The CDR3 is 14 amino acids. Trimming took 4 bases from V and 5 from J; bases not matched to a gene: 9. CDR1 is SGHRS, CDR2 YFSETQ, per germline. CDR3 nucleotide sequence: TGCGCCAGCAGCAGCCGACTAGCAGATCACGAGCAGTACTTC. It is translated as CASSSRLADHEQYF.

The rearrangement links TRBV21-1 to TRBJ2-7; the table gives TRBD1 as D, unverified against the DNA. TRBV21-1 is deemed a pseudogene. CDR3 length equals 14 residues. This chain's CDR3 is CASSKGDRVHEQYF. Written as DNA, the CDR3 is TGTGCCAGCAGCAAAGGGGACAGGGTCCACGAGCAGTACTTC.

This clone was detected only a few times. This chain uses TRBV11-2 with TRBJ2-1; tentatively, D is TRBD2 (6 bases). The germline V and J ends were trimmed by 5 bases and 2 bases, with 25 bases remaining between them. CDR1 is SGHAT and CDR2 is FQNNGV in the germline V gene. The CDR3 spans 19 residues. The CDR3 sequence is CASSPEIPGAKSAYNEQFF. The CDR3 DNA follows: TGTGCCAGCAGCCCCGAGATTCCGGGAGCGAAAAGTGCCTACAATGAGCAGTTCTTC.

This CDR3 is CASSPGQGRNYGYTF. CDR3 coding DNA: TGCGCCAGCAGCCCGGGACAGGGGCGAAATTATGGCTACACCTTC. The gene calls are TRBV5-1 and TRBJ1-2; the match to TRBD1 covers 10 bases. The V segment lost 4 bases and the J segment 5 bases; nucleotides outside the gene matches: 8. The germline V gene has CDR1 SGHRS and CDR2 YFSETQ. The CDR3 has 15 amino acids.

This chain links TRBV28 with TRBJ2-3; 7 bases align to TRBD2. The CDR3 runs 14 residues. Germline V lookup: CDR1 MDHEN, CDR2 SYDVKM. V shed 3 bases, J shed 4 bases, and the junction held 4 bases outside the gene matches. The CDR3 DNA is TGTGCCAGCAGTTTGGAGGGAGGGGCAGATACGCAGTATTTT. Encoded protein: CASSLEGGADTQYF.

The chain has TRBV28 and TRBJ2-5; D is possibly TRBD1 (6 bases). Germline loops: CDR1 MDHEN, CDR2 SYDVKM. The CDR3 length is 14 residues. V dropped 2 bases and J dropped 1 base, with 8 bases sitting between them. The CDR3 spells CASSLETGQETQYF. CDR3 coding DNA: TGTGCCAGCAGTTTAGAGACAGGCCAAGAGACCCAGTACTTC.

J is TRBJ2-3 and V is TRBV2; 7 positions match TRBD1. The CDR3 length is 16 residues. Germline lookup yields CDR1 SNHLY and CDR2 FYNNEI. The V gene end was trimmed by 7 bases and the J gene end by 6 bases; junction bases not matched to a gene: 16. The CDR3 DNA reads as TGTGCCAGCATTCTAACAAGACAGGGATTTGGGGATACGCAGTATTTT. Translated: CASILTRQGFGDTQYF.

This clone appeared a single time. The rearrangement joins TRBV6-5 to TRBJ1-2, with D unresolved. Germline values: CDR1 MNHEY, CDR2 SVGAGI. The CDR3 extends over 14 amino acids. Trimming cost V 4 bases and J 0 bases, with 9 bases left between them. The CDR3 loop is CASSLTVPNYGYTF. CDR3 nucleotides: TGTGCCAGCAGTTTAACAGTACCTAACTATGGCTACACCTTC.

About this clone: Within the sample, other DNA sequences also encode this same CDR3. The V gene is TRBV7-9, the J gene TRBJ1-1; unclear D gene. This CDR3 has 13 residues. Germline-derived CDR1 and CDR2 are SEHNR and FQNEAQ (reference sequence). V gave up 2 bases and J gave up 2 bases, with 6 bases separating them. The CDR3 region is CASSLQVNTEAFF. The CDR3 DNA reads as TGTGCCAGCAGCTTACAGGTAAACACTGAAGCTTTCTTT.

The rearrangement uses TRBV5-4 and TRBJ1-5; D unclear. This CDR3 comprises 16 residues. V lost 0 bases and J lost 2, with 12 bases in between. Germline CDR1 SGHNT, CDR2 YYREEE (reference sequence). CDR3 region: CASSLDGGHRNQPQHF. Written as DNA, the CDR3 is TGTGCCAGCAGCTTGGATGGAGGGCATCGCAATCAGCCCCAGCATTTT.

This rearrangement joins TRBV4-1 to TRBJ1-3; TRBD1 agrees at 7 bases. V dropped 1 base and J dropped 5; count of bases not matched to a gene: 8. The CDR3 has 16 residues. Germline-derived CDR1 and CDR2 are MGHRA and YSYEKL. The chain's CDR3 is CASSQVLGQERNTIYF. DNA of the CDR3: TGCGCCAGCAGCCAAGTCCTTGGACAGGAACGAAACACCATATATTTT.

A single count supports this clone. This CDR3 is CASSFRGGAGATEAFF. Here the CDR3 DNA reads TGTGCCAGCAGTTTCAGAGGGGGGGCTGGGGCCACTGAAGCTTTCTTT. V is TRBV9 and J is TRBJ1-1, with D perhaps matching TRBD1 (6 bases). V shed 5 bases and J shed 4 bases, with 21 bases lying between them. The CDR3 extends over 16 amino acids. Germline values: CDR1 SGDLS, CDR2 YYNGEE.

The rearrangement joins TRBV5-4 to TRBJ2-7; tentative D call: TRBD2 (6 bases). Trimming removed 4 bases at V and 0 bases at J, with 14 bases between. Germline loops: CDR1 SGHNT, CDR2 YYREEE (reference sequence). The CDR3 totals 15 residues. The CDR3 sequence is CASSVSGGLSYEQYF. The CDR3 DNA reads as TGTGCCAGCAGCGTTAGCGGAGGACTCTCCTACGAGCAGTACTTC.

The chain links TRBV7-9 to TRBJ2-5; D might be TRBD1 (5 bases). This CDR3 is built from 19 residues. The germline V gene encodes CDR1 SEHNR and CDR2 FQNEAQ (reference sequence). Trimming pared 0 bases from V and 2 bases from J, leaving 22 bases between. The CDR3 region is CASSLALTEVGVTQETQYF. In DNA form, the CDR3 reads TGTGCCAGCAGCTTAGCCCTCACCGAGGTAGGGGTGACGCAAGAGACCCAGTACTTC.

The chain is built from TRBV5-1 and TRBJ2-5; TRBD2 matches 12 bases. Germline CDR1 is SGHRS and CDR2 is YFSETQ. With 1 base clipped from V and 4 bases from J, the junction kept 5 bases outside the gene matches. This CDR3 region has 16 residues. The CDR3 protein is CASSLLASGGGETQYF. The CDR3, as DNA: TGCGCCAGCAGCTTGCTGGCTAGCGGGGGGGGAGAGACCCAGTACTTC.

The chain carries TRBV6-1 and TRBJ2-3; 8 bases match TRBD2. The CDR3 extends over 17 amino acids. The V gene's germline CDR1 is MNHNS and CDR2 SASEGT. Unmatched junction bases numbered 7, after V lost 0 bases and J lost 2 bases. The CDR3 spells CASSEARGERSTDTQYF. CDR3 nucleotides: TGTGCCAGCAGTGAAGCGCGGGGGGAAAGATCCACAGATACGCAGTATTTT.

This chain links TRBV19 with TRBJ2-2, with 9 positions matching TRBD1. The J segment lost 4 bases and the V segment lost 1 base, leaving 4 bases of the junction unmatched. This CDR3 comprises 16 residues. In germline, CDR1 is LNHDA, CDR2 SQIVND (reference sequence). This CDR3 reads CASSIVWTGVTGELFF. For the CDR3, the DNA is TGTGCCAGTAGTATAGTTTGGACAGGGGTCACCGGGGAGCTGTTTTTT.

The chain couples TRBV7-6 to TRBJ2-5; possibly TRBD2 for D (6 bases). Germline V gene lookup returns CDR1 SGHVS and CDR2 FNYEAQ. The CDR3 extends over 16 amino acids. Trimming took 2 bases from V and 5 from J, leaving 18 bases between them. CDR3 sequence (DNA): TGTGCCAGCAGCTTATGGGCGGGCCAGGGAGGTGAGACCCAGTACTTC. Translating gives CASSLWAGQGGETQYF. Supplemented by reference TRBV7-6 and TRBJ2-5, the full variable domain reads GAGVSQSPRYKVTKRGQDVALRCDPISGHVSLYWYRQALGQGPEFLTYFNYEAQQDKSGLPNDRFSAERPEGSISTLTIQRTEQRDSAMYRCASSLWAGQGGETQYFGPGTRLLVL.

The V gene is TRBV7-9, the J gene TRBJ1-4; 8 positions match TRBD1. Germline trimming cut 4 bases from V and 7 bases from J; bases unmatched to any gene: 11. The CDR3 is 16 residues long. The germline V gene has CDR1 SEHNR and CDR2 FQNEAQ (reference sequence). CDR3 sequence (DNA): TGTGCCAGCAGCTCCGCATTTCGGACAGGGACTGAAAAACTGTTTTTT. Translated, it gives CASSSAFRTGTEKLFF.

About this clone itself: No DNA is shown, since the ends of the CDR3 on it are uncertain; the CDR3 is the one TCRdb lists. The gene calls are TRBV7-2 and TRBJ1-5; TRBD1 is taken as the D call from the table, unchecked against the DNA. The CDR3 has 15 residues if both end residues are counted. The V gene's germline CDR1 is SGHTA and CDR2 FQGNSA. CDR3 residues: CASSLQGSSGQPQHF.